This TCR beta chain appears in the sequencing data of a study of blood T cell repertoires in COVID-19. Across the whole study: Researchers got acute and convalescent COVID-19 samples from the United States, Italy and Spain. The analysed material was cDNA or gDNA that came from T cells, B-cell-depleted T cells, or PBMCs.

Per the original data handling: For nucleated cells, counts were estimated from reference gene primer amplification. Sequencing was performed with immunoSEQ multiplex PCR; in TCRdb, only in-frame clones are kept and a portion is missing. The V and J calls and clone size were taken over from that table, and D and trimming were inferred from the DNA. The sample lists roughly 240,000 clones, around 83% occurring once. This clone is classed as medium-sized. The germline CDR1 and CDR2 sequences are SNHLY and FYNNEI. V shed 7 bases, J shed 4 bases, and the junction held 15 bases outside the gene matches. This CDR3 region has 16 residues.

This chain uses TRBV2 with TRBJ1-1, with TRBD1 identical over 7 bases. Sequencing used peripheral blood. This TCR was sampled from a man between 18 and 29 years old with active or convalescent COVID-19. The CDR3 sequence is CASKTGEVGIGTEAFF. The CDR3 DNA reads TGTGCCAGCAAAACAGGGGAAGTTGGGATCGGCACTGAAGCTTTCTTT. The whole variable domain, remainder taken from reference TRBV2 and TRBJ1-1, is EPEVTQTPSHQVTQMGQEVILRCVPISNHLYFYWYRQILGQKVEFLVSFYNNEISEKSEIFDDQFSVERPDGSNFTLKIRSTKLEDSAMYFCASKTGEVGIGTEAFFGQGTRLTVV.